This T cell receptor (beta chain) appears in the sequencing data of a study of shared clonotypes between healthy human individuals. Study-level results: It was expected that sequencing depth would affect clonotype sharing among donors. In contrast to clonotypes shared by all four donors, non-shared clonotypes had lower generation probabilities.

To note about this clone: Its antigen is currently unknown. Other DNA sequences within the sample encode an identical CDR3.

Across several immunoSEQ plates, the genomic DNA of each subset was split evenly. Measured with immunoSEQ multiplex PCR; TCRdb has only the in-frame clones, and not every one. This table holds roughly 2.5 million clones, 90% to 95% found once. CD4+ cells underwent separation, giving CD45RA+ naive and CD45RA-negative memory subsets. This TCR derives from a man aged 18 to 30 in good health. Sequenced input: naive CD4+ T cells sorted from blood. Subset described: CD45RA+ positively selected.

The CDR3 loop reads CASSLMAGVLNSPLHF. In nucleotides, the CDR3 is TGTGCCAGCAGCTTAATGGCAGGGGTCTTGAATTCACCCCTCCACTTT. The V gene is TRBV7-9, the J gene TRBJ1-6; D is perhaps TRBD1 (6 bases). The germline V and J ends were trimmed by 2 bases and 7 bases, with 15 bases remaining between them. The germline gives CDR1 SEHNR, CDR2 FQNEAQ (reference sequence). The CDR3 has 16 residues. The variable domain in full, completed from reference TRBV7-9 and TRBJ1-6, reads DTGVSQNPRHKITKRGQNVTFRCDPISEHNRLYWYRQTLGQGPEFLTYFQNEAQLEKSRLLSDRFSAERPKGSFSTLEIQRTEQGDSAMYLCASSLMAGVLNSPLHFGNGTRLTVT.